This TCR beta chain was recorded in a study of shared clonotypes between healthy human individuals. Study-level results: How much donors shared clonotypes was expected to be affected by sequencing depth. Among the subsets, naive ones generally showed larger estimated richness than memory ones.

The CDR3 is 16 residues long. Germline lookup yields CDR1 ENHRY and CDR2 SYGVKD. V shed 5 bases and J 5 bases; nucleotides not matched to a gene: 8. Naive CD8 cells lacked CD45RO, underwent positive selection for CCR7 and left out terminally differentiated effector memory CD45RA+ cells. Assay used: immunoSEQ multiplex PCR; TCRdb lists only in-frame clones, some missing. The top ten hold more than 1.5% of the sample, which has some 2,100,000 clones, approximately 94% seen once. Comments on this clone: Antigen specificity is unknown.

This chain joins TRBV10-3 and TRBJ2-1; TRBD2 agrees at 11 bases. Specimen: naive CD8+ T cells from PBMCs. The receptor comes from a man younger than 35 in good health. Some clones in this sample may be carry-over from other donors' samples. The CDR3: CAISPGLAGGNNEQFF. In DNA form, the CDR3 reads TGTGCCATCAGTCCCGGACTAGCGGGTGGCAACAATGAGCAGTTCTTC.